The next 20 T cell receptor beta chains were all read from a single sample in a study of blood T cells in healthy people across ages. A J-beta primer mix and a sample-barcoded 5' primer were used in a second PCR of about 7 to 12 cycles. Each CDR3 protein gets one entry after TCRdb re-called the 5' RACE reads with MiXCR. The sample shows about 1.6 million distinct CDR3 sequences, approximately 32% of them seen only once. The sample was blood. These receptors were collected from a woman in her twenties or thirties in good health.

The chain has TRBV20-1 and TRBJ2-1; 7 bases are a match to TRBD2. In germline, CDR1 is DFQATT, CDR2 SNEGSKA (reference sequence). Trimming at V came to 6 bases and at J to 3 bases, leaving 14 bases not matched to a gene. The CDR3 loop spans 16 amino acids. CDR3 DNA: TGCAGTGCAAACGGCCCGACCGGGGGGTTCTACAATGAGCAGTTCTTC. Amino acids: CSANGPTGGFYNEQFF.

For the CDR3, the DNA is TGTGCCAGCAGTCTAGCGGGGGGTTGGTACAATGAGCAGTTCTTC. This encodes CASSLAGGWYNEQFF. The chain has TRBV2 and TRBJ2-1, with 11 bases lining up with TRBD2. The V segment lost 5 bases and the J segment 4 bases; nucleotides outside the gene matches: 4. Germline CDR1 SNHLY, CDR2 FYNNEI. CDR3 length: 15 residues.

The chain combines TRBV2 with TRBJ1-2; D is possibly TRBD1 (5 bases). V lost 4 bases and J lost 2, with 14 bases in between. The CDR3 runs to 15 residues. Per the germline V gene, CDR1 is SNHLY and CDR2 is FYNNEI. The CDR3 protein is CASSGGRGKNYGYTF. CDR3 sequence (DNA): TGTGCCAGCAGTGGAGGACGGGGGAAAAACTATGGCTACACCTTC.

This clonotype has only one observation. An end of the junction does not agree with germline; a read error may underlie this. The rearrangement joins TRBV7-3 to TRBJ2-1; D gene uncertain. The CDR3 length is 13 residues. In germline, CDR1 is SGHTA, CDR2 FQGTGA. CDR3 region: CSSSLIARNEQFF. CDR3 nucleotide sequence: TGTTCCAGCAGCTTAATTGCCCGGAATGAGCAGTTCTTC.

This clonotype was found a few times. The chain employs TRBV9 and TRBJ2-7; TRBD2 is a possible D gene (6 bases). Gene TRBJ2-5 matches the end of the DNA better, so the J call may be wrong. The length of the CDR3 is 15 residues. CDR1 and CDR2 (germline): SGDLS, YYNGEE. This CDR3 is CASSATGTAEETQYF. As DNA, the CDR3 is TGTGCCAGCAGCGCTACCGGGACTGCAGAAGAGACCCAGTACTTC.

This clonotype was recorded once. The chain has TRBV7-2 and TRBJ1-1, with D possibly matching TRBD1 (5 bases). Germline V lookup: CDR1 SGHTA, CDR2 FQGNSA. The length of the CDR3 is 16 residues. V was trimmed by 5 bases and J by 3 bases, leaving 19 bases between them. The DNA of the CDR3 is TGTGCCAGCAGCCCGCGGGACGGGGGGTGGGACACTGAAGCTTTCTTT. Its protein is CASSPRDGGWDTEAFF.

Details on this clonotype: The junction shows a germline mismatch at one end, possibly a read error. The chain couples TRBV9 to TRBJ2-7; 11 bases fit TRBD2. The DNA end is a closer match to TRBJ2-4, so the J assignment may be wrong. The germline gives CDR1 SGDLS, CDR2 YYNGEE. This CDR3 is 16 amino acids long. The CDR3 protein is CTSSASGRSPGNIQYF. The CDR3 DNA follows: TGTACCAGCAGCGCTAGCGGGAGGTCCCCCGGGAACATTCAGTACTTC.

This clonotype was detected only a few times. This rearrangement joins TRBV2 to TRBJ1-1; no clear D gene. The CDR3 is 16 residues long. V shed 6 bases and J shed 1 base, with 18 bases lying between them. Per germline, CDR1 SNHLY and CDR2 FYNNEI. CDR3 residues: CASSEINRARNTEAFF. DNA of the CDR3: TGTGCCAGCAGCGAAATTAACCGGGCCAGGAACACTGAAGCTTTCTTT. The full variable domain, with the rest looked up from reference TRBV2 and TRBJ1-1, is EPEVTQTPSHQVTQMGQEVILRCVPISNHLYFYWYRQILGQKVEFLVSFYNNEISEKSEIFDDQFSVERPDGSNFTLKIRSTKLEDSAMYFCASSEINRARNTEAFFGQGTRLTVV.

For this clonotype: One junction end does not reproduce the germline sequence, and a read error may be involved. This rearrangement joins TRBV12-3 or TRBV12-4 to TRBJ2-7; D is possibly TRBD1 or TRBD2 (6 bases each). This CDR3 comprises 14 residues. The CDR3 spells CTSSLGSGGYEQCF. The CDR3 DNA follows: TGTACCAGCAGTCTAGGGTCCGGGGGCTACGAGCAGTGCTTC.

The chain links TRBV4-1 to TRBJ2-1; D may be TRBD1 or TRBD2 (5 bases each). CDR3 size: 15 residues. Germline CDR1 is MGHRA and CDR2 is YSYEKL. The V end was cut by 0 bases, the J end by 8 bases, with 14 bases between. The CDR3 here is CASSQENLVGDEQFF. In DNA, the CDR3 is TGCGCCAGCAGCCAAGAAAATCTCGTGGGGGATGAGCAGTTCTTC.

This clonotype showed up just a few times. The chain links TRBV28 to TRBJ2-5, with TRBD2 matching 10 bases. This CDR3 comprises 16 residues. After removal of 8 bases from V and 0 bases from J, the junction contained 9 bases not matched to a gene. Germline V lookup: CDR1 MDHEN, CDR2 SYDVKM. CDR3 protein: CASGPSGRPYQETQYF. The CDR3 DNA follows: TGTGCCAGCGGGCCTAGCGGGAGACCCTACCAAGAGACCCAGTACTTC.

This clonotype was counted ten times or more. This chain links TRBV29-1 with TRBJ2-3; D possibly matches TRBD1 or TRBD2 (5 bases each). The CDR3 loop spans 14 amino acids. Per the germline V gene, CDR1 is SQVTM and CDR2 is ANQGSEA. Trimming cost V 4 bases and J 1 base, with 12 bases left between them. CDR3 region: CSVGEGWGTDTQYF. The CDR3 coding sequence is TGCAGCGTTGGAGAGGGGTGGGGCACAGATACGCAGTATTTT.

V usage is TRBV20-1 and J usage is TRBJ2-3; 7 positions agree with TRBD1. Germline-derived CDR1 and CDR2 are DFQATT and SNEGSKA (reference sequence). The CDR3 is 14 residues long. With 2 bases clipped from V and 2 bases from J, the junction kept 4 bases outside the gene matches. In DNA, the CDR3 is TGCAGTGCTAGAAGGGACAGTCTCACAGATACGCAGTATTTT. Translating gives CSARRDSLTDTQYF.

A note on this clonotype: One junction end does not reproduce the germline sequence, and a read error may be involved. The V call is TRBV4-1, the J call TRBJ2-7, with TRBD1 identical over 7 bases. Germline lookup yields CDR1 MGHRA and CDR2 YSYEKL. The CDR3 totals 13 residues. CDR3 bases: TGCGCCAACAGCCGGGGACAGAGCTACGAGCAGTACTTC. Translation: CANSRGQSYEQYF.

This chain connects TRBV5-1 to TRBJ2-3; TRBD1 or TRBD2 may be the D gene (5 bases each). V lost 2 bases to trimming and J lost 0 bases, with 10 bases between them. CDR3 length: 15 amino acids. Germline CDR1 is SGHRS and CDR2 is YFSETQ. CDR3 nucleotides: TGCGCCAGCAGCTTCGGATGGGGGAGCACAGATACGCAGTATTTT. As protein: CASSFGWGSTDTQYF.

A note on this clonotype: Given a much more abundant clone one base away, this may be a read error. The genes are TRBV2 and TRBJ2-3, with D unclear. Per the germline V gene, CDR1 is SNHLY and CDR2 is FYNNEI. This CDR3 region has 10 residues. The V end was cut by 7 bases, the J end by 3 bases, with 2 bases between. CDR3 bases: TGTGCCAGCACAACAGATACGCAGTATTTT. This codes for CASTTDTQYF.

The chain carries TRBV20-1 and TRBJ1-1; weak D call: TRBD1 (6 bases). Trimming removed 4 bases from V and 0 bases from J, with 12 bases in between. CDR1 is DFQATT and CDR2 is SNEGSKA in the germline V gene (reference sequence). The CDR3 has 14 amino acids. CDR3 bases: TGCAGTGCTAAGCGGACAGTGATGAACACTGAAGCTTTCTTT. It encodes CSAKRTVMNTEAFF.

The rearrangement links TRBV15 to TRBJ2-1; no clear D gene. Trimming cost V 0 bases and J 5 bases, with 11 bases left between them. Germline CDR1 and CDR2: LNHNV and YYDKDF (reference sequence). The CDR3 has 15 residues. CDR3 residues: CATSRDQASHNEQFF. The CDR3 bases are TGTGCCACCAGCAGAGATCAGGCCAGCCACAATGAGCAGTTCTTC. Looking up the rest from reference TRBV15 and TRBJ2-1 gives the full variable domain: DAMVIQNPRYQVTQFGKPVTLSCSQTLNHNVMYWYQQKSSQAPKLLFHYYDKDFNNEADTPDNFQSRRPNTSFCFLDIRSPGLGDTAMYLCATSRDQASHNEQFFGPGTRLTVL.

The CDR3 loop is CASSQDWGARTGELFF. The CDR3 region has the DNA TGCGCCAGCAGCCAAGATTGGGGGGCCAGGACCGGGGAGCTGTTTTTT. V is TRBV4-1 and J is TRBJ2-2, with D possibly being TRBD1 or TRBD2 (6 bases each). The germline V and J ends were trimmed by 0 bases and 5 bases, with 13 bases remaining between them. The CDR3 is 16 amino acids. Looked up from germline, CDR1 is MGHRA and CDR2 is YSYEKL.

The chain has TRBV3-1 and TRBJ2-3, with a weak D call TRBD2 (6 bases). Trimming shortened V by 3 bases and J by 0 bases, and 13 bases separated the two germline ends. CDR1 and CDR2 (germline): LGHDT, YNNKEL (reference sequence). The CDR3 totals 16 residues. CDR3 protein: CASSHDGRASTDTQYF. CDR3 nucleotides: TGTGCCAGCAGCCATGACGGGAGAGCTAGCACAGATACGCAGTATTTT.